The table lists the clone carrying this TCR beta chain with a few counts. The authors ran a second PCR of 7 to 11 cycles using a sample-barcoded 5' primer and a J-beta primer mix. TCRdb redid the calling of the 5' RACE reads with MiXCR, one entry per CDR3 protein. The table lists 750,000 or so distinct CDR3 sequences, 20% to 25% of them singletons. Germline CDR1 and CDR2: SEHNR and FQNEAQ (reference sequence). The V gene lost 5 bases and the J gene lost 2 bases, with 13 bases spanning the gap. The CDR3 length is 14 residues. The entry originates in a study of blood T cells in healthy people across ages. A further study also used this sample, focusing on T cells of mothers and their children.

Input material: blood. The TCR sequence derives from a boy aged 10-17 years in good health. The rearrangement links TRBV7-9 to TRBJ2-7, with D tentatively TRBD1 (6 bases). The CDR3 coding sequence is TGTGCCAGCAGCCCCCCAGGGGATGCCTACGAGCAGTACTTC. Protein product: CASSPPGDAYEQYF.